The entry that follows covers one TCR beta chain sequence. No antigen is known for it. TCR beta CDR3 regions were amplified from RNA transcripts. HTBI primers were employed in first-round RT-PCR, then a second-round multiplex PCR followed. TCRdb reprocessed the multiplex PCR reads via MiXCR and lists one record per CDR3 protein. The sample holds about 600,000 distinct CDR3 sequences; approximately 37% are singletons and the top ten take 3.5% to 4.5%. The study excluded patients with other autoimmune diseases, uncontrolled infections, pregnancy or lactation. The sample belongs to a study of Graves' ophthalmopathy and Graves' hyperthyroidism. The CDR3 covers 12 residues. V lost 1 base, J lost 9 bases, and 6 bases lay in between. The germline V gene encodes CDR1 LNHNV and CDR2 YYDKDF (reference sequence). Study-level points and caveats: Thyroid clonotypes that were expanded above 0.001 frequency mostly also appeared in blood. Classification of ophthalmopathy versus stable hyperthyroidism by a 13-signature model yielded roughly 86% sensitivity and around 76% specificity.

This chain links TRBV15 with TRBJ2-2, with D unclear. Material: peripheral blood or thyroid tissue (not recorded which). This clonotype was obtained from an adult man with Graves' hyperthyroidism. CDR3 sequence (DNA): TGTGCCACCAGCAGAGTTATGAGGGAGCTGTTTTTT. Its translation is CATSRVMRELFF.